These 31 T cell receptor beta chains were all obtained from the same sample, sequenced in a study of CD8 T cells in ankylosing spondylitis. These receptors' targets are unknown. In TCRdb, the 5' RACE reads were re-called with MiXCR into one record per CDR3 protein. The sample shows 700,000 to 850,000 distinct CDR3 sequences, 12% of them seen only once. Study outcomes and limitations: Seven to nine highly homologous variants formed a TCR beta motif that appeared characteristic of ankylosing spondylitis blood.

The sample consisted of blood, either unsorted or a sorted T cell fraction (not recorded which). These receptors came from a male donor with ankylosing spondylitis.

The rearrangement links TRBV20-1 to TRBJ1-3, with D possibly TRBD1 on 5 matching bases. The V end lost 4 bases, the J end lost 4 bases, and 17 bases lay between the germline ends. CDR3 length: 15 residues. Per the germline V gene, CDR1 is DFQATT and CDR2 is SNEGSKA (reference sequence). The CDR3 nucleotides are TGCAGTGCTATTAGGCAGGGTTGGGGAGGAAACACCATATATTTT. Residues: CSAIRQGWGGNTIYF.

In this sample, this clonotype turned up a few times. The genes are TRBV29-1 and TRBJ1-1, with a tentative D call TRBD1 (6 bases). With 0 bases removed from V and 6 bases from J, the gap between germline ends came to 17 bases. The CDR3 totals 15 residues. From germline, CDR1 is SQVTM and CDR2 ANQGSEA. The CDR3 region is CSVEDTGRGYPEAFF. The CDR3 DNA reads TGCAGCGTTGAAGATACAGGGCGAGGGTACCCTGAAGCTTTCTTT.

This clonotype was recorded many times. V is TRBV20-1 and J is TRBJ2-7; a weak D match, TRBD1 (6 bases). This CDR3 comprises 13 residues. V was clipped by 2 bases and J by 0 bases, with 8 bases between them. Germline V CDR1 and CDR2: DFQATT, SNEGSKA (reference sequence). The CDR3, as DNA: TGCAGTGCTAGACAGGGGCCCTCCTACGAGCAGTACTTC. This gives the protein CSARQGPSYEQYF.

In its sample, this clonotype was seen a few times. The rearrangement links TRBV28 to TRBJ1-4; the D is unclear. Germline V CDR1 and CDR2: MDHEN, SYDVKM. The CDR3 runs 12 residues. The V end lost 5 bases, the J end lost 6 bases, and 7 bases lay between the germline ends. The CDR3 coding sequence is TGTGCCAGCAGTCGCCTGGATGAAAAACTGTTTTTT. Amino acid sequence: CASSRLDEKLFF.

Ten or more counts support this clonotype. V usage is TRBV5-1 and J usage is TRBJ1-3; D not certain. Germline values: CDR1 SGHRS, CDR2 YFSETQ. V was clipped by 5 bases and J by 0 bases, with 9 bases between them. The CDR3 is 14 residues long. CDR3 region: CASSPESSGNTIYF. The CDR3 DNA reads as TGCGCCAGCAGTCCGGAGTCCTCTGGAAACACCATATATTTT.

This chain uses TRBV20-1 with TRBJ1-6; TRBD1 is a possible D gene (6 bases). Trimming removed 6 bases at V and 6 bases at J, with 15 bases between. This CDR3 is 14 amino acids long. The V gene's germline CDR1 is DFQATT and CDR2 SNEGSKA (reference sequence). CDR3 coding DNA: TGCAGTGCAGCGGGACATCCGTCTAATTCACCCCTCCACTTT. This gives the protein CSAAGHPSNSPLHF.

The V call is TRBV7-3, the J call TRBJ1-2, with unresolved D. The V end was cut by 0 bases, the J end by 0 bases, with 14 bases between. Per germline, CDR1 SGHTA and CDR2 FQGTGA. The CDR3 sequence is 17 residues long. The CDR3 nucleotides are TGTGCCAGCAGCTTAACCGCCGGACGCGGATCTAACTATGGCTACACCTTC. Amino acids: CASSLTAGRGSNYGYTF.

In its sample, this clonotype was seen a few times. The rearrangement joins TRBV20-1 to TRBJ2-3; TRBD2 matches 11 bases. The CDR3 totals 15 residues. V shed 6 bases and J 4 bases; nucleotides not matched to a gene: 9. Germline CDR1 is DFQATT and CDR2 is SNEGSKA (reference sequence). CDR3 in DNA: TGCAGTGCACCCCGACTAGCGGGGATATCAGATACGCAGTATTTT. Amino acids: CSAPRLAGISDTQYF.

This chain links TRBV5-5 with TRBJ2-3; TRBD2 is a possible D gene (6 bases). CDR3 length equals 18 residues. V dropped 2 bases and J dropped 1 base, with 20 bases sitting between them. Germline CDR1 is SGHKS and CDR2 is YYEKEE (reference sequence). As DNA, the CDR3 is TGTGCCAGCAGCTTTGAGCGGGCGGGCCTAATGCGCACAGATACGCAGTATTTT. This translates into CASSFERAGLMRTDTQYF.

This clonotype was observed many times. The chain uses TRBV20-1 and TRBJ1-1, with D perhaps matching TRBD1 (6 bases). Trimming took 5 bases from V and 5 from J, leaving 12 bases between them. Germline-derived CDR1 and CDR2 are DFQATT and SNEGSKA (reference sequence). The CDR3 has 12 residues. The CDR3 protein is CSAYKQGTEAFF. In DNA form, the CDR3 reads TGCAGTGCTTACAAACAGGGTACTGAAGCTTTCTTT.

This clonotype showed up just a few times. The chain joins TRBV20-1 to TRBJ2-1; D might be TRBD1 (6 bases). CDR1 and CDR2 from the germline V gene are DFQATT and SNEGSKA (reference sequence). The CDR3 spans 15 residues. V lost 1 base, J lost 8 bases, and 18 bases lay in between. CDR3 region: CSARGSRGKMDEQFF. The CDR3 DNA follows: TGCAGTGCTAGAGGAAGCAGGGGTAAGATGGATGAGCAGTTCTTC.

This clonotype was observed a handful of times. The chain combines TRBV6-1 with TRBJ2-1, with D perhaps given as TRBD1 or TRBD2 (6 bases each). Germline loops: CDR1 MNHNS, CDR2 SASEGT. V was clipped by 6 bases and J by 6 bases, with 12 bases between them. There are 13 residues in the CDR3. This CDR3 reads CASRPGASNEQFF. CDR3 bases: TGTGCCAGCAGACCGGGGGCTAGCAATGAGCAGTTCTTC.

This chain connects TRBV20-1 to TRBJ2-3; no clear D. The V end was cut by 5 bases, the J end by 0 bases, with 12 bases between. Germline CDR1 is DFQATT and CDR2 is SNEGSKA (reference sequence). This CDR3 spans 14 amino acids. CDR3 residues: CSAGRTTSTDTQYF. Written as DNA, the CDR3 is TGCAGTGCTGGTCGGACGACTAGCACAGATACGCAGTATTTT.

The chain combines TRBV12-3 or TRBV12-4 with TRBJ1-3; possibly TRBD1 for D (5 bases). The germline V and J ends were trimmed by 5 bases and 4 bases, with 15 bases remaining between them. The CDR3 length is 15 residues. CDR3 sequence: CASSPAGLSGNTIYF. The DNA of the CDR3 is TGTGCCAGCAGTCCGGCAGGGCTTTCGGGAAACACCATATATTTT.

This clonotype was observed a few times. The gene calls are TRBV20-1 and TRBJ2-3, with 7 bases aligning to TRBD1. This CDR3 has 14 amino acids. Germline trimming cut 3 bases from V and 0 bases from J; bases unmatched to any gene: 3. CDR1 and CDR2 (germline): DFQATT, SNEGSKA (reference sequence). CDR3 coding DNA: TGCAGTGCTAGTGGACAGGTCAGCACAGATACGCAGTATTTT. Translating it yields CSASGQVSTDTQYF.

In this sample, this clonotype turned up many times. One end of the junction does not line up with germline, which may come from a read error. The rearrangement links TRBV20-1 to TRBJ1-1, with D possibly matching TRBD1 (6 bases). Per germline, CDR1 DFQATT and CDR2 SNEGSKA (reference sequence). This CDR3 comprises 11 residues. The CDR3 is CSATQGGGRPF. In nucleotides, the CDR3 is TGCAGTGCTACCCAAGGGGGGGGGCGTCCCTTT.

The genes are TRBV5-1 and TRBJ2-7, with D uncertain. The V and J ends lost 0 bases and 0 bases respectively, with 7 bases between them. The CDR3 length is 14 residues. From germline, CDR1 is SGHRS and CDR2 YFSETQ. In nucleotides, the CDR3 is TGCGCCAGCAGCTTGGGACTTCCCTCCTACGAGCAGTACTTC. Protein sequence: CASSLGLPSYEQYF.

The chain couples TRBV10-3 to TRBJ2-2, with D unresolved. Germline V gene data show CDR1 as ENHRY and CDR2 as SYGVKD. Deletions cut 3 bases from V and 2 bases from J, with 10 bases between. There are 15 residues in the CDR3. CDR3 amino acids: CAISDPGLNTGELFF. The CDR3 DNA reads as TGTGCCATCAGTGACCCTGGGCTTAACACCGGGGAGCTGTTTTTT.

This clonotype was observed many times. This sequence joins TRBV20-1 and TRBJ2-5; D is possibly TRBD1 (5 bases). This CDR3 comprises 11 residues. V was clipped by 4 bases and J by 4 bases, with 7 bases between them. Germline V gives CDR1 DFQATT, CDR2 SNEGSKA (reference sequence). In DNA form, the CDR3 reads TGCAGTGCTACAGGGTTAGAGACCCAGTACTTC. It specifies CSATGLETQYF.

This clonotype was counted between two and nine times. The chain links TRBV20-1 to TRBJ1-5; D gene uncertain. Germline-derived CDR1 and CDR2 are DFQATT and SNEGSKA (reference sequence). The CDR3 extends over 11 amino acids. V lost 7 bases to trimming and J lost 9 bases, with 13 bases between them. The CDR3 region is CSVGRTGPQHF. DNA of the CDR3: TGCAGTGTCGGGAGGACTGGGCCCCAGCATTTT.

This clonotype was counted many times. This chain links TRBV29-1 with TRBJ2-1; D ambiguous. In germline, CDR1 is SQVTM, CDR2 ANQGSEA. Trimming removed 4 bases at V and 12 bases at J, with 10 bases between. This CDR3 contains 10 residues. CDR3 amino acids: CSVGVDPQFF. The DNA for the CDR3 is TGCAGCGTTGGGGTCGACCCGCAGTTCTTC.

This sequence joins TRBV18 and TRBJ1-5; D is uncertain. The CDR3 spans 16 residues. Trimming removed 3 bases at V and 5 bases at J, with 17 bases between. The germline V gene encodes CDR1 KGHSH and CDR2 LQKENI. In nucleotides, the CDR3 is TGTGCCAGCTCACCGACTTCTCAGGCTTCGCATCAGCCCCAGCATTTT. This gives the protein CASSPTSQASHQPQHF. Supplemented by reference TRBV18 and TRBJ1-5, the full variable domain reads NAGVMQNPRHLVRRRGQEARLRCSPMKGHSHVYWYRQLPEEGLKFMVYLQKENIIDESGMPKERFSAEFPKEGPSILRIQQVVRGDSAAYFCASSPTSQASHQPQHFGDGTRLSIL.

This chain links TRBV7-2 with TRBJ1-2; no firm D call. Germline CDR1 SGHTA, CDR2 FQGNSA. The CDR3 length is 13 residues. Trimming shortened V by 5 bases and J by 4 bases, and 11 bases separated the two germline ends. This chain's CDR3 is CASSLDLGYGYTF. For the CDR3, the DNA is TGTGCCAGCAGCCTAGACCTAGGCTATGGCTACACCTTC.

Only a few counts were recorded for this clonotype. The chain employs TRBV5-1 and TRBJ2-4; D remains unclear. Per the germline V gene, CDR1 is SGHRS and CDR2 is YFSETQ. Trimming cost V 4 bases and J 5 bases, with 13 bases left between them. The CDR3 extends over 14 amino acids. CDR3 protein: CASSTGPSENIQYF. The CDR3, as DNA: TGCGCCAGCAGCACCGGGCCAAGTGAAAACATTCAGTACTTC.

This clonotype has only a few counts. The V gene is TRBV6-1, the J gene TRBJ2-7; the D gene is possibly TRBD1 (8 bases). Germline CDR1 reads MNHNS; CDR2 reads SASEGT. V was trimmed by 8 bases and J by 4 bases, leaving 15 bases between them. The CDR3 is 13 amino acids. The CDR3 spells CASENRGGYEQYF. DNA of the CDR3: TGTGCCAGCGAGAACAGGGGGGGGTACGAGCAGTACTTC.

This clonotype was detected a few times. V is TRBV20-1 and J is TRBJ2-1; a weak D match, TRBD1 (5 bases). The CDR3 has 13 amino acids. Trimming cost V 0 bases and J 8 bases, with 11 bases left between them. Germline V gene sequence: CDR1 DFQATT, CDR2 SNEGSKA (reference sequence). DNA of the CDR3: TGCAGTGCTAGAGACCAGGGTTTCGATGAGCAGTTCTTC. Encoded protein: CSARDQGFDEQFF.

This clonotype was detected only a few times. The chain combines TRBV7-2 with TRBJ2-5, with 13 positions matching TRBD2. V lost 5 bases, J lost 5 bases, and 8 bases stayed unmatched. Germline V gives CDR1 SGHTA, CDR2 FQGNSA. The CDR3 length is 16 residues. In DNA form, the CDR3 reads TGTGCCAGCAGCATCCCGGGACTAGCGGGACGGGAGACCCAGTACTTC. As protein: CASSIPGLAGRETQYF.

The V gene is TRBV7-8, the J gene TRBJ2-7; perhaps TRBD2 as D (6 bases). Germline CDR1 reads SGHVS; CDR2 reads FQNEAQ. Trimming shortened V by 5 bases and J by 3 bases, and 17 bases separated the two germline ends. The CDR3 loop spans 15 amino acids. The DNA of the CDR3 is TGTGCCAGCAGCAGGAGGGGCCTAGCGATCTACGAGCAGTACTTC. This codes for CASSRRGLAIYEQYF.

The rearrangement uses TRBV20-1 and TRBJ2-5; D gene uncertain. Per germline, CDR1 DFQATT and CDR2 SNEGSKA (reference sequence). This CDR3 contains 14 residues. Trimming took off 4 bases at V and 1 base at J, with 13 bases between the two ends. CDR3 sequence (DNA): TGCAGTGCTATACCCTCTACGCTCCAAGAGACCCAGTACTTC. Residues: CSAIPSTLQETQYF.

This chain connects TRBV5-6 to TRBJ1-1, with D tentatively TRBD1 (6 bases). V lost 0 bases and J 3 bases, leaving 9 bases between the germline ends. The CDR3 length is 14 residues. The germline gives CDR1 SGHDT, CDR2 YYEEEE. The CDR3 sequence is CASSLGWTDTEAFF. CDR3 DNA: TGTGCCAGCAGCTTGGGCTGGACAGACACTGAAGCTTTCTTT.

This clonotype was detected only a few times. V gene TRBV9 combines with J gene TRBJ1-1; possibly TRBD1 for D (6 bases). The CDR3 is 13 amino acids. Germline V gene data show CDR1 as SGDLS and CDR2 as YYNGEE. Trimming took off 1 base at V and 7 bases at J, with 11 bases between the two ends. The CDR3 sequence is CASSVQGRNEAFF. CDR3 in DNA: TGTGCCAGCAGCGTACAGGGGCGAAATGAAGCTTTCTTT. Based on the CDR3 plus reference TRBV9 and TRBJ1-1, the full variable domain is DSGVTQTPKHLITATGQRVTLRCSPRSGDLSVYWYQQSLDQGLQFLIQYYNGEERAKGNILERFSAQQFPDLHSELNLSSLELGDSALYFCASSVQGRNEAFFGQGTRLTVV.